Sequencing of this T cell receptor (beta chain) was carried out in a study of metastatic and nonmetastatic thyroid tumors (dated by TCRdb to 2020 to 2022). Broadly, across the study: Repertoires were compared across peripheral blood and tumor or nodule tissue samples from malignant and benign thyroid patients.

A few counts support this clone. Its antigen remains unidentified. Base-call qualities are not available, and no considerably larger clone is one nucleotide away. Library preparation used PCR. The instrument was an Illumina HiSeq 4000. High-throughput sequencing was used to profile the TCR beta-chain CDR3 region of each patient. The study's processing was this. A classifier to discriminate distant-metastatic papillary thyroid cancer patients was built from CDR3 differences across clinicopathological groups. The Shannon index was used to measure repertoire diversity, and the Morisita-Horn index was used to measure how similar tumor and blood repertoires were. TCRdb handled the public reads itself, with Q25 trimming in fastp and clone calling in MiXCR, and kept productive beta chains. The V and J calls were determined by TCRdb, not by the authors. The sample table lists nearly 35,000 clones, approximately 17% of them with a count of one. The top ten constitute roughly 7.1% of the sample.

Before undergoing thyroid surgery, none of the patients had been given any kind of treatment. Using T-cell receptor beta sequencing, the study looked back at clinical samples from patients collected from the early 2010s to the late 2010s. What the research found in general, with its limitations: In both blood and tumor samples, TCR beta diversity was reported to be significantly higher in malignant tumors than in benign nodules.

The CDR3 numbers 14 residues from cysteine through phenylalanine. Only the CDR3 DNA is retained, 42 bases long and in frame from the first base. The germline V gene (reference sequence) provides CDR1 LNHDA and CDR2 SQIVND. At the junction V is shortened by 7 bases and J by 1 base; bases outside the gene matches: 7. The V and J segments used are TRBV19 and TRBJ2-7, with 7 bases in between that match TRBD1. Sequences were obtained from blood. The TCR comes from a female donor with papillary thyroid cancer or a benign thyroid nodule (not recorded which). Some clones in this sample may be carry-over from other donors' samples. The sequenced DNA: TGTGCCAGTAACCACAGGGGTCCTTCCTACGAGCAGTACTTC. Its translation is CASNHRGPSYEQYF. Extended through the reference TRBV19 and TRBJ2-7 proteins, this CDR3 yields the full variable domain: DGGITQSPKYLFRKEGQNVTLSCEQNLNHDAMYWYRQDPGQGLRLIYYSQIVNDFQKGDIAEGYSVSREKKESFPLTVTSAQKNPTAFYLCASNHRGPSYEQYFGPGTRLTVT.